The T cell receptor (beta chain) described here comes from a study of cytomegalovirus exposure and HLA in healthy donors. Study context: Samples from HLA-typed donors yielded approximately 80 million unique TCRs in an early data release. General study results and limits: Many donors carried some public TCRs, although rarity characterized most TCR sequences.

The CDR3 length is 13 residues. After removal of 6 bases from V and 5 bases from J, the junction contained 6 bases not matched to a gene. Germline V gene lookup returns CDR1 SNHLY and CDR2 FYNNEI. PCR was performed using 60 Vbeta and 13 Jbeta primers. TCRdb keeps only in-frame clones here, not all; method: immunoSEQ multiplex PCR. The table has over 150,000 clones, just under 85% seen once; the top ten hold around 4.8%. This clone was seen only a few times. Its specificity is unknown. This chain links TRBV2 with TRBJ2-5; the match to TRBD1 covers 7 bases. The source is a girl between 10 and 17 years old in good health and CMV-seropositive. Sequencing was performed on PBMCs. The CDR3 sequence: CASRGTGAETQYF. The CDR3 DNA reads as TGTGCCAGCAGGGGAACAGGGGCCGAGACCCAGTACTTC.